Following are 6 T cell receptor beta chains from one sample sequenced in a study of blood T cell repertoires in COVID-19. This table comes from immunoSEQ multiplex PCR, and its TCRdb copy is limited to in-frame clones, with some not included. The sample yields about 280,000 clones, 85% seen once. Sequencing input: PBMCs or T cells enriched from blood (not recorded which). All receptors derive from a woman aged 50 to 60 who had recovered from COVID-19.

The rearrangement links TRBV7-2 to TRBJ1-5; a weak D match, TRBD1 (5 bases). This CDR3 region has 15 residues. The germline V and J ends were trimmed by 6 bases and 0 bases, with 12 bases remaining between them. Germline CDR1 and CDR2: SGHTA and FQGNSA. The CDR3 DNA follows: TGTGCCAGCAGACTCGGGACTGATAGCAATCAGCCCCAGCATTTT. This encodes CASRLGTDSNQPQHF. The full variable domain, its missing parts supplied by reference TRBV7-2 and TRBJ1-5, is GAGVSQSPSNKVTEKGKDVELRCDPISGHTALYWYRQSLGQGLEFLIYFQGNSAPDKSGLPSDRFSAERTGGSVSTLTIQRTQQEDSAVYLCASRLGTDSNQPQHFGDGTRLSIL.

This clone was seen a handful of times. V is TRBV6-5 and J is TRBJ1-5, with 8 bases matching TRBD1. CDR3 length: 13 residues. Per the germline V gene, CDR1 is MNHEY and CDR2 is SVGAGI. With V trimmed by 6 bases and J by 4 bases, 2 bases remained unmatched. The CDR3 DNA reads as TGTGCCAGCAGGGACAGGGAAAATCAGCCCCAGCATTTT. Its translation: CASRDRENQPQHF.

The chain employs TRBV5-4 and TRBJ2-1; D may be TRBD1 (5 bases). Germline loops: CDR1 SGHNT, CDR2 YYREEE (reference sequence). The CDR3 is made up of 16 amino acids. V lost 0 bases to trimming and J lost 0 bases, with 10 bases between them. The CDR3 loop reads CASSLVLQGSYNEQFF. The CDR3, as DNA: TGTGCCAGCAGCTTGGTTTTGCAGGGCTCCTACAATGAGCAGTTCTTC.

This clone appeared a few times. The chain uses TRBV11-2 and TRBJ1-2; 7 nucleotides line up with TRBD1. V shed 5 bases, J shed 2 bases, and the junction held 5 bases outside the gene matches. The CDR3 runs 14 residues. CDR1 SGHAT and CDR2 FQNNGV come from the germline V gene. The CDR3 loop reads CASSASTGNYGYTF. The CDR3 DNA reads TGTGCCAGCAGCGCGTCGACAGGGAACTATGGCTACACCTTC.

The rearrangement uses TRBV28 and TRBJ1-6; D is undetermined. The CDR3 spans 20 residues. V lost 4 bases and J 10 bases, leaving 32 bases between the germline ends. The germline V gene encodes CDR1 MDHEN and CDR2 SYDVKM. The CDR3, as DNA: TGTGCCAGCAGTTCCCGGGCTTCTCGCGGCCCTAGCAGGACGCGGTCACCCCTCCACTTT. Translating it yields CASSSRASRGPSRTRSPLHF.

The chain couples TRBV2 to TRBJ2-7; 7 bases match TRBD1. Per the germline V gene, CDR1 is SNHLY and CDR2 is FYNNEI. The CDR3 runs to 11 residues. V dropped 5 bases and J dropped 9; count of bases not matched to a gene: 4. The CDR3 sequence: CASSITGAQYF. Here the CDR3 DNA reads TGTGCCAGCAGTATTACAGGGGCGCAGTACTTC.